This T cell receptor beta chain was recorded in a study of blood T cells in healthy people across ages. This CDR3 contains 15 residues. Trimming cost V 0 bases and J 5 bases; bases outside gene matches: 6. Germline V CDR1 and CDR2: SGHRS, YFSETQ. This clonotype was seen more than once but under ten times. A second roughly 6 to 12 cycle PCR used barcoded and J-beta primers. In TCRdb, the 5' RACE reads were re-called with MiXCR into one record per CDR3 protein. The sample holds 1.5 million to 2 million distinct CDR3 sequences; 30% to 35% are singletons and the top ten take about 10%. This clonotype was obtained from a young woman in good health. The chain is built from TRBV5-1 and TRBJ2-7, with 9 bases lining up with TRBD1. The sample was blood. The CDR3, as DNA: TGCGCCAGCAGCTTGGGGACAGGGGTGTTCCACGAGCAGTACTTC. This encodes CASSLGTGVFHEQYF.